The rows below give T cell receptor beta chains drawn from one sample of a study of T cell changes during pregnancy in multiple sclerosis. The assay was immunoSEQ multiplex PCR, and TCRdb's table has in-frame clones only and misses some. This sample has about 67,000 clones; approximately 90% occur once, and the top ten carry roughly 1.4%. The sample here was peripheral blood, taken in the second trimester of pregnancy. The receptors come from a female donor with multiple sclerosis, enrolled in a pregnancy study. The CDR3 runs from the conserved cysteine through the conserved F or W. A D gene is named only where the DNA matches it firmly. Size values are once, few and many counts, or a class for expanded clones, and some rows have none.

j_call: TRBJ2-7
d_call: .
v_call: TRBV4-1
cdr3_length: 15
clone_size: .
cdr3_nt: TGCGCCAGCAGCCAAGGCCGAGGGATGGCCTACGAGCAGTACTTC
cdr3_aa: CASSQGRGMAYEQYF

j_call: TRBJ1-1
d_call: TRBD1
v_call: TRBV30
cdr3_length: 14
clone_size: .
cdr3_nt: TGTGCCGGAACAATCTCGACAGGGTACACTGAAGCTTTCTTT
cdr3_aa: CAGTISTGYTEAFF

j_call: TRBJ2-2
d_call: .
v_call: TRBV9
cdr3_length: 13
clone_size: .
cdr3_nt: TGTGCCAGCAGCGTAGTAGTCACCGGGGAGCTGTTTTTT
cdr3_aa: CASSVVVTGELFF

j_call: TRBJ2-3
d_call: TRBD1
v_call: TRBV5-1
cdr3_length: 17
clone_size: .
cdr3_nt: TGCGCCAGCAGCCGCGGACAGGGCGGCGGTAGCACAGATACGCAGTATTTT
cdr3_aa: CASSRGQGGGSTDTQYF

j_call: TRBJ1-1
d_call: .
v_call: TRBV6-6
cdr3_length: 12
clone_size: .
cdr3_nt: TGTGCCAGCAACGGCGGGGACACTGAAGCTTTCTTT
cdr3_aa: CASNGGDTEAFF

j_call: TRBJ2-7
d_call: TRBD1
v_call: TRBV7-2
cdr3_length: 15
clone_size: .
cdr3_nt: TGTGCCAGCAGCTCCTCTGGACAGGACTCCTACGAGCAGTACTTC
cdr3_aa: CASSSSGQDSYEQYF

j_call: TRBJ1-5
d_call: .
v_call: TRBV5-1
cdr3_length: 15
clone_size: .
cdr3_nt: TGCGCCAGCAGCAAGGACATCTATAGCAATCAGCCCCAGCATTTT
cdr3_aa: CASSKDIYSNQPQHF

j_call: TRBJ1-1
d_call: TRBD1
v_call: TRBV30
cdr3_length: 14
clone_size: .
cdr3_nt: TGTGCCTGGAGTCCCGGGACAGGGAACACTGAAGCTTTCTTT
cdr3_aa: CAWSPGTGNTEAFF

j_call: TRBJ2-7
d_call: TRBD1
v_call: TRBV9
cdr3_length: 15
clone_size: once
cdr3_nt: TGTGCCAGCAGCGCCCGGGACAGGGTGACGATCGAGCAGTACTTC
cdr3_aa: CASSARDRVTIEQYF

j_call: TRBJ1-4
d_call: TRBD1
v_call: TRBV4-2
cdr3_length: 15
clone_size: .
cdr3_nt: TGTGCCAGCAGCCTATCCGGACAGGGGGATGAAAAACTGTTTTTT
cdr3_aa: CASSLSGQGDEKLFF

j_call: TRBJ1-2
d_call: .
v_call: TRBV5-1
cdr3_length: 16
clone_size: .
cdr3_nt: TGCGCCAGCAGCTGGAGTGGCGTCTCTGGAGGCTATGGCTACACCTTC
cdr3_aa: CASSWSGVSGGYGYTF

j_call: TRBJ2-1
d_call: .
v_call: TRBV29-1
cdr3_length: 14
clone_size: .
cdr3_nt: TGCAGCGTCAGACCCGGCGGGGTTTTTGATGAGCAGTTCTTC
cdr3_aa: CSVRPGGVFDEQFF

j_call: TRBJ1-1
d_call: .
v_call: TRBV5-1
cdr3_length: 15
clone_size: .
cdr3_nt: TGCGCCAGCAGCCAGCTCCTTACAGAGAACACTGAAGCTTTCTTT
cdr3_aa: CASSQLLTENTEAFF

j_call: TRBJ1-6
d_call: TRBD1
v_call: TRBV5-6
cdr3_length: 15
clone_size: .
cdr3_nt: TGTGCCAGCAGCTTGGGGGACAGGGGGCATTCACCCCTCCACTTT
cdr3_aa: CASSLGDRGHSPLHF

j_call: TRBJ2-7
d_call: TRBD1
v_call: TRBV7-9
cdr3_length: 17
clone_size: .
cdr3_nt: TGTGCCAGCAGCTTAGCAAAAGGGACAGGGGCGAACCACGAGCAGTACTTC
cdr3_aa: CASSLAKGTGANHEQYF

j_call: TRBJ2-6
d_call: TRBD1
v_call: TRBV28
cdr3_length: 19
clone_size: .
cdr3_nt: TGTGCCATTGGGGGGTTACCGGGACAGGGGGGGACTGGGGCCAACGTCCTGACTTTC
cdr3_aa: CAIGGLPGQGGTGANVLTF

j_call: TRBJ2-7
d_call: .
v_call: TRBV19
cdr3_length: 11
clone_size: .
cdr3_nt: TGTGCCAGTAATCAGGGCTACGAGCAGTACTTC
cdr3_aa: CASNQGYEQYF

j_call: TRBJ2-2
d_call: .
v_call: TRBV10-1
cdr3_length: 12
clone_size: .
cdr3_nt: TGCGCCAGCGGGAGGAACACCGGGGAGCTGTTTTTT
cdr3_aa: CASGRNTGELFF

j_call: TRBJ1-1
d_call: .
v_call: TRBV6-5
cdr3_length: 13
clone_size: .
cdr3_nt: TGTGCCAGCAGTTATGGGAGGGACACTGAAGCTTTCTTT
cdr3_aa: CASSYGRDTEAFF

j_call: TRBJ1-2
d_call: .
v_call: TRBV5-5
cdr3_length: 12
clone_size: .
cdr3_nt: TGTGCCAGCAGCCTGAACAGCTATGGCTACACCTTC
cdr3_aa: CASSLNSYGYTF

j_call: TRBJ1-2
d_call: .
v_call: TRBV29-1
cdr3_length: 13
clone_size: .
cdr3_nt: TGCAGCGCTGGAGGACAGCCTAACTATGGCTACACCTTC
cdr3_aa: CSAGGQPNYGYTF

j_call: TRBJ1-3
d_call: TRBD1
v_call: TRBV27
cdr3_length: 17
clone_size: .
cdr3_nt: TGTGCCAGCAGTTTCTTGGGACAGCAAGGCTCTGGAAACACCATATATTTT
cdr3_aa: CASSFLGQQGSGNTIYF

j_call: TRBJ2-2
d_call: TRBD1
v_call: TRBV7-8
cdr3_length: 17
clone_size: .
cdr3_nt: TGTGCCAGCAGGCCCCCTGGGACAGGGCTTTTTGTAGGGGAGCTGTTTTTT
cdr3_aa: CASRPPGTGLFVGELFF

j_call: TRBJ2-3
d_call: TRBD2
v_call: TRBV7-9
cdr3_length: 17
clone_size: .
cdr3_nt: TGTGCCAGCAGCTTATGGTTAACTAGCGGGTCCACAGATACGCAGTATTTT
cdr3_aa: CASSLWLTSGSTDTQYF

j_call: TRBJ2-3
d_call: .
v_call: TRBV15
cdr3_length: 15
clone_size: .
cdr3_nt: TGTGCCACCAGCAGAGCGGGATCTGGGGCAGATACGCAGTATTTT
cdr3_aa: CATSRAGSGADTQYF

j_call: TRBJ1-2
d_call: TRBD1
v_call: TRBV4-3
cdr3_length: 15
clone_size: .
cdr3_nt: TGCGCCAGCAGCTTGCATCGGACAGGGGGCATAACGCCGACCTTC
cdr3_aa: CASSLHRTGGITPTF

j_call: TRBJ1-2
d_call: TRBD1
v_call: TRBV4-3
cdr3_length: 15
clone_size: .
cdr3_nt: TGCGCCAGCAGCCAAGATTTGGACAGGGGATATGGCTACACCTTC
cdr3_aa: CASSQDLDRGYGYTF

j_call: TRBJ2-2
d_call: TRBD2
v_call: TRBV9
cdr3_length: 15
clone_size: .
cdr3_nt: TGTGCCAGCAGCGGGGCGGGGGGCTACACCGGGGAGCTGTTTTTT
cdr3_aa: CASSGAGGYTGELFF

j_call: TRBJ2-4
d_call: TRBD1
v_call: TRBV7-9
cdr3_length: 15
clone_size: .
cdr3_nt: TGTGCCAGCAGCACCGCCGGGACAGGGAAGGACATTCAGTACTTC
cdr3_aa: CASSTAGTGKDIQYF

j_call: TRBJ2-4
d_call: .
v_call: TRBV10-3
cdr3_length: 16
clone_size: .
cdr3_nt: TGTGCCATCAGTGAGCCCGGGGTGGGGGCCAAAAACATTCAGTACTTC
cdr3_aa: CAISEPGVGAKNIQYF

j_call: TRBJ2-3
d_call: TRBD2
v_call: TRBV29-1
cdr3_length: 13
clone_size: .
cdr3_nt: TGCAGCGTCTCGGGGGGGCGAACAGATACGCAGTATTTT
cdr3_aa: CSVSGGRTDTQYF

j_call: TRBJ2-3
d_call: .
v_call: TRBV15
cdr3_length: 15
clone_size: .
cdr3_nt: TGTGCCACCAGTTCCATAAGAGAGAGTACAGATACGCAGTATTTT
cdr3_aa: CATSSIRESTDTQYF

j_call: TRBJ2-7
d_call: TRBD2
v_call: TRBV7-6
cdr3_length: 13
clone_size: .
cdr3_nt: TGTGCCAGCAGCTTCGCGGGACTAGACGAGCAGTACTTC
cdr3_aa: CASSFAGLDEQYF

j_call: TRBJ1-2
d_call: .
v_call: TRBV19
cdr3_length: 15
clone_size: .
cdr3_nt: TGTGCCAGTAGTATTCATCAGGACAGCCTCTATGGCTACACCTTC
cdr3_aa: CASSIHQDSLYGYTF

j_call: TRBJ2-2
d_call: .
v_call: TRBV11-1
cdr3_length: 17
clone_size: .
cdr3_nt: TGTGCCAGCAGCCTTACGATAGGGGCGTTCAACACCGGGGAGCTGTTTTTT
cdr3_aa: CASSLTIGAFNTGELFF

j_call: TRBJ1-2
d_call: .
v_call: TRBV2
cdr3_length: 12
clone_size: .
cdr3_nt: TGTGCCGGCGAGGGATTTAACTATGGCTACACCTTC
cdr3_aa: CAGEGFNYGYTF

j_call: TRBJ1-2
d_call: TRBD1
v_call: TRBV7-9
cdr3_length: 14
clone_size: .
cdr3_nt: TGTGCCAGCAGCCCCCGGACAGGTAGCTATGGCTACACCTTC
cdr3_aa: CASSPRTGSYGYTF

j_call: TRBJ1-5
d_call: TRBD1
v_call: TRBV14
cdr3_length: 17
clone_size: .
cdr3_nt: TGTGCCAGCAGCCGAAATTCCGGGACAGGGACGAATCAGCCCCAGCATTTT
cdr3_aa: CASSRNSGTGTNQPQHF

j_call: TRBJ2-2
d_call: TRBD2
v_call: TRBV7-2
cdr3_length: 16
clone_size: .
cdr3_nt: TGTGCCAGCAGCTCGGGGGGTAGCAGGAACACCGGGGAGCTGTTTTTT
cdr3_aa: CASSSGGSRNTGELFF

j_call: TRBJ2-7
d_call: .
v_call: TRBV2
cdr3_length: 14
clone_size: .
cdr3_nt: TGTGCCAGCAGTCTAAGCTATTTACTTTACGAGCAGTACTTC
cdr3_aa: CASSLSYLLYEQYF

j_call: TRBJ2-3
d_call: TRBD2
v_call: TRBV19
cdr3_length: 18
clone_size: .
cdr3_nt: TGTGCCAGTAGTAGAGACCCTCGGTACCTAGCGGGGGCGGATACGCAGTATTTT
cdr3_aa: CASSRDPRYLAGADTQYF

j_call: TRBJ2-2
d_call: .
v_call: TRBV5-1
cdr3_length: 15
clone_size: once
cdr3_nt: TGCGCCAGCAGGATTTCGCAGGAGAACACCGGGGAGCTGTTTTTT
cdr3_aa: CASRISQENTGELFF